One sample yielded the 9 T cell receptor beta chains listed below, sequenced in a study of blood T cell repertoires in COVID-19 (TCRdb year 2020). Libraries were constructed by the immunoSEQ multiplex PCR assay. This immuneACCESS table, as held by TCRdb, lists in-frame sequences with V and J called but not all clones. Of the missing ones, under half trace to an unresolved V gene in checked studies; the others have no known cause. The sample yields roughly 200,000 clones; 90% were counted once. Clones ranked in the top ten supply roughly 0.56% of the sample. Sequencing input: peripheral blood. These receptors were taken from a man in his fifties or sixties with acute or convalescent COVID-19.

The V and J genes are TRBV5-1 and TRBJ2-2; TRBD2 matches at 7 bases. Trimming removed 2 bases from V and 5 bases from J; junction bases left unmatched: 3. In germline, CDR1 is SGHRS, CDR2 YFSETQ. The CDR3 runs to 14 residues. CDR3 sequence (DNA): TGCGCCAGCAGCTTCCTTAGCGGGACCGGGGAGCTGTTTTTT. Amino acid sequence: CASSFLSGTGELFF.

The V call is TRBV6-5, the J call TRBJ2-7; TRBD2 agrees at 7 bases. CDR1 and CDR2 (germline): MNHEY, SVGAGI. CDR3 length equals 13 residues. J lost 0 bases, V lost 8 bases, and 4 bases had no gene match. CDR3 nucleotides: TGTGCCAGCCCCGGGACTAACTCCTACGAGCAGTACTTC. It translates to CASPGTNSYEQYF.

The chain couples TRBV2 to TRBJ1-2; TRBD1 matches 7 bases. V shed 5 bases and J 2 bases; nucleotides not matched to a gene: 14. The CDR3 is 17 amino acids. Germline V CDR1 and CDR2: SNHLY, FYNNEI. In DNA, the CDR3 is TGTGCCAGCAGTCTCCGGGACAGAAGCGCCTTAAACTATGGCTACACCTTC. Its protein is CASSLRDRSALNYGYTF.

The chain has TRBV27 and TRBJ2-7, with 14 bases fitting TRBD2. Germline V gene data show CDR1 as MNHEY and CDR2 as SMNVEV (reference sequence). V was pared by 6 bases and J by 4 bases, with 5 bases of the junction left unmatched. The CDR3 consists of 15 residues. CDR3 sequence: CASSDGTSGSYEQYF. For the CDR3, the DNA is TGTGCCAGCAGCGACGGGACTAGCGGGAGTTACGAGCAGTACTTC.

The chain recombines TRBV12-3 or TRBV12-4 with TRBJ2-1; maybe TRBD1 (5 bases). The CDR3 has 13 amino acids. Trimming removed 6 bases from V and 6 bases from J, with 12 bases in between. As DNA, the CDR3 is TGTGCCAGCAGCGACGGGCAGGGCAATGAGCAGTTCTTC. It is translated as CASSDGQGNEQFF.

The genes are TRBV4-1 and TRBJ1-2, with D hard to call. The CDR3 extends over 13 amino acids. Trimming took 0 bases from V and 4 from J, leaving 6 bases between them. Germline CDR1 MGHRA, CDR2 YSYEKL. The CDR3 bases are TGCGCCAGCAGCCAAGATTCCCTCTATGGCTACACCTTC. It encodes CASSQDSLYGYTF.

Notes on this clone: Different DNA sequences within this sample yield the same CDR3. The chain couples TRBV6-5 to TRBJ1-2; D might be TRBD1 (6 bases). Germline lookup yields CDR1 MNHEY and CDR2 SVGAGI. This CDR3 region has 14 residues. Between the trimmed V and J ends, which lost 5 bases and 4 bases, there was a span of 14 bases. DNA for the CDR3: TGTGCCAGCAGTACCGGGGGGCGCCTCTATGGCTACACCTTC. It encodes CASSTGGRLYGYTF.

The chain combines TRBV28 with TRBJ2-1, with D tentatively TRBD1 (5 bases). Germline lookup yields CDR1 MDHEN and CDR2 SYDVKM. With 5 bases removed from V and 4 bases from J, the gap between germline ends came to 12 bases. This CDR3 spans 14 amino acids. CDR3 bases: TGTGCCAGCAGTCGACTCCAGGGATACAATGAGCAGTTCTTC. Translated, it gives CASSRLQGYNEQFF.

The chain combines TRBV7-8 with TRBJ1-6; D is perhaps TRBD1 (6 bases). Germline assignment: CDR1 SGHVS and CDR2 FQNEAQ. There are 17 residues in the CDR3. V was trimmed by 3 bases and J by 0 bases, leaving 12 bases between them. The CDR3 DNA sequence: TGTGCCAGCAGCTTGGGGACACTAAACTCCTATAATTCACCCCTCCACTTT. It specifies CASSLGTLNSYNSPLHF.